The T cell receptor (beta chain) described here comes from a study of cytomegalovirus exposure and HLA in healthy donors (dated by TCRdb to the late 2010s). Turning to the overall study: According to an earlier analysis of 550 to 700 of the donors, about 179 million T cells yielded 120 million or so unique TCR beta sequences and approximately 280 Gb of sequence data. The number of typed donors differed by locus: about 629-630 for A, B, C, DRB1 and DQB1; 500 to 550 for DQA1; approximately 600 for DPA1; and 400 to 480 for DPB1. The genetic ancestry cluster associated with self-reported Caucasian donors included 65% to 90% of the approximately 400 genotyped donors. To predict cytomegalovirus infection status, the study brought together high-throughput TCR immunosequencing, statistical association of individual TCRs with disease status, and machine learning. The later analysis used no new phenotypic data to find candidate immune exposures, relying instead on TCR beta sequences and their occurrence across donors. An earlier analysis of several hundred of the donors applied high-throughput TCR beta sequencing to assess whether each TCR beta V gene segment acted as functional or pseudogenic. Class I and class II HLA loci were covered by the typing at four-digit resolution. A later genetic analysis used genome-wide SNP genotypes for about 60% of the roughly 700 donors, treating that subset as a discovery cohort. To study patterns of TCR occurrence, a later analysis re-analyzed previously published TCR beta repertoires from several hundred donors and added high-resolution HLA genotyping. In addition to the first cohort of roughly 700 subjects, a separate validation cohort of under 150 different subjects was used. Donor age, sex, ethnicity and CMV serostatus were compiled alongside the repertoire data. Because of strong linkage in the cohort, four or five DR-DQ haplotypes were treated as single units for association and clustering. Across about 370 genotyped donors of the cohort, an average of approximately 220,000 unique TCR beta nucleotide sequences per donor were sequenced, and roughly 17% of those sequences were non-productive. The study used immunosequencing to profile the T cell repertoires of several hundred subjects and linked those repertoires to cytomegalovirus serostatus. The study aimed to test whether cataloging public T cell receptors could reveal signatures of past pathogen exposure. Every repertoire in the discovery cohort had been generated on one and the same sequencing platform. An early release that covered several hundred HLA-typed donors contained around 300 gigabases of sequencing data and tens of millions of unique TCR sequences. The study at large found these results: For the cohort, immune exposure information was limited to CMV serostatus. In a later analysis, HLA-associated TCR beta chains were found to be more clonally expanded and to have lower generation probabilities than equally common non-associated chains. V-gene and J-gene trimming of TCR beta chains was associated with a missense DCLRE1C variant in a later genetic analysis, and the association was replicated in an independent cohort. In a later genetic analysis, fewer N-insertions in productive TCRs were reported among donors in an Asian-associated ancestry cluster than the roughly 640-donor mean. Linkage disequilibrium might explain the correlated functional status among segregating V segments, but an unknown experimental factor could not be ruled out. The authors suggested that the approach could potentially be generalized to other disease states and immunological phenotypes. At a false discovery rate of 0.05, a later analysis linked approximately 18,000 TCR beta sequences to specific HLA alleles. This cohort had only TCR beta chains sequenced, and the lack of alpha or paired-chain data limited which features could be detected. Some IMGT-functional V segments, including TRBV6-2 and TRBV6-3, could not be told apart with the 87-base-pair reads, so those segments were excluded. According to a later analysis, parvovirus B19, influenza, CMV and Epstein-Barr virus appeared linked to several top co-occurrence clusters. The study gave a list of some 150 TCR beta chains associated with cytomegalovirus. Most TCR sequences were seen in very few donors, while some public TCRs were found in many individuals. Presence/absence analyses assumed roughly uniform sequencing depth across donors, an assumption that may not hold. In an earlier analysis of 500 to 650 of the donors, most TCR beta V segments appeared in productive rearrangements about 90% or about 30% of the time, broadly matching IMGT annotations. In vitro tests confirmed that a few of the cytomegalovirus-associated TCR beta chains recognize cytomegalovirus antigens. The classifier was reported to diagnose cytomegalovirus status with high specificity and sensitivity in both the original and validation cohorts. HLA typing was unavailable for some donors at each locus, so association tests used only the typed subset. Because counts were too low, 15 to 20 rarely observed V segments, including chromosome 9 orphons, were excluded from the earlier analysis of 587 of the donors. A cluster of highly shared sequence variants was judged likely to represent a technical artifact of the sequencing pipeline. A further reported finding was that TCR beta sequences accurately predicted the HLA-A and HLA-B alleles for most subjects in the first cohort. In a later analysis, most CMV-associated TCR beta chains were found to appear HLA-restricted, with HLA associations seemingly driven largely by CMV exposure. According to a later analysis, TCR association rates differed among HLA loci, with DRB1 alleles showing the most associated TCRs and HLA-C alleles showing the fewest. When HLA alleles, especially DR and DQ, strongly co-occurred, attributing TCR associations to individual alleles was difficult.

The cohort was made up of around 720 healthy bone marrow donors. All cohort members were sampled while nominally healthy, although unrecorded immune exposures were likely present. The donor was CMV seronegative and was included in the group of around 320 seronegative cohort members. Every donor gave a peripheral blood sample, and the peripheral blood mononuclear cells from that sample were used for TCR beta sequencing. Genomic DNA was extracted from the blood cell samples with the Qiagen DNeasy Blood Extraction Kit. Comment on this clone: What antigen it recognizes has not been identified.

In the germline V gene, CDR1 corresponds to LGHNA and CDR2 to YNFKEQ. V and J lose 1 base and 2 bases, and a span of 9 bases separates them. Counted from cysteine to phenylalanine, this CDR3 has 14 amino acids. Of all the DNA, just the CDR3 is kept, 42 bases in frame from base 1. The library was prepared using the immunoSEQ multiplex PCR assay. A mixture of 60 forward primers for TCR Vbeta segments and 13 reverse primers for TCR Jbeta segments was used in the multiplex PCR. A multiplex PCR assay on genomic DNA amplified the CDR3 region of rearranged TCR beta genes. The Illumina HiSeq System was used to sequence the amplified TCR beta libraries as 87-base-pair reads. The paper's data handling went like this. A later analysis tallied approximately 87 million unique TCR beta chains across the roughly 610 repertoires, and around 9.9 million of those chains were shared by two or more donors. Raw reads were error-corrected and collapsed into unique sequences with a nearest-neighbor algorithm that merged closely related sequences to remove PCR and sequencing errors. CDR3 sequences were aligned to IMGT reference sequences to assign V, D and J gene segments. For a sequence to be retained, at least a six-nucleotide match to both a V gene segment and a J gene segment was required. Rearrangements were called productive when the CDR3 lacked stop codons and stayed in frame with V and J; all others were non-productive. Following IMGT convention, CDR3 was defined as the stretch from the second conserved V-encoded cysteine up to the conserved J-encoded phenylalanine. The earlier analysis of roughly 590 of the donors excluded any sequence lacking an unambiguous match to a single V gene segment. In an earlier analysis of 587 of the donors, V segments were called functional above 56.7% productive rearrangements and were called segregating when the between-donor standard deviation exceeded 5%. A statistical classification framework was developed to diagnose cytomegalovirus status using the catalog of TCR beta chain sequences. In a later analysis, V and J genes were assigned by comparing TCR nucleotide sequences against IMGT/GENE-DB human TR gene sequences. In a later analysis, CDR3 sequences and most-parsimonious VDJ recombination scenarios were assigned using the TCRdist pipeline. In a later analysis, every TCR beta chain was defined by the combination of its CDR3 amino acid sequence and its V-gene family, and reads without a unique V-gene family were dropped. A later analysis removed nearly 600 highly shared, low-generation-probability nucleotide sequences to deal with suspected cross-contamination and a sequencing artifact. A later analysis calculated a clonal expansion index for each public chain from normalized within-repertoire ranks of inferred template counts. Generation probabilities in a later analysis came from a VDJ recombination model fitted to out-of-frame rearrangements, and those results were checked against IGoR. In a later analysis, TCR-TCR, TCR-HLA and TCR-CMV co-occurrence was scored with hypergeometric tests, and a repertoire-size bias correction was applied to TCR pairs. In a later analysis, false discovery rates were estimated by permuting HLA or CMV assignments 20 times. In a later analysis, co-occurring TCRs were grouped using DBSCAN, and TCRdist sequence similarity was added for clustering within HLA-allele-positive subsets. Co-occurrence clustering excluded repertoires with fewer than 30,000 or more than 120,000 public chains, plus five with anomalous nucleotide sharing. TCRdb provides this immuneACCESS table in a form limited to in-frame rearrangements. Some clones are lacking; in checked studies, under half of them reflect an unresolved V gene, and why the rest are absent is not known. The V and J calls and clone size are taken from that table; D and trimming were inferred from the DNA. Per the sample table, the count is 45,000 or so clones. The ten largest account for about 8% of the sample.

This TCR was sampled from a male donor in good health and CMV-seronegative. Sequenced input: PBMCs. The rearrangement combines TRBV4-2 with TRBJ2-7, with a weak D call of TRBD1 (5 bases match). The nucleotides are TGTGCCAGCAGCCAAGGTGCAGGGACCTACGAGCAGTACTTC. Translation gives CASSQGAGTYEQYF.